Below, one TCR beta chain is given with its context. Here immunoSEQ multiplex PCR was the method, and the copy in TCRdb shows in-frame clones only, minus some. The table includes just over 55,000 clones, 91% detected once. The data belong to a study of T cell changes during pregnancy in multiple sclerosis. Deletions cut 0 bases from V and 0 bases from J, with 19 bases between. CDR3 size: 19 residues. Germline V gene lookup returns CDR1 MNHEY and CDR2 SMNVEV (reference sequence). This chain links TRBV27 with TRBJ2-3, with D possibly being TRBD1 (6 bases). The material was peripheral blood, obtained after pregnancy. The sequence was obtained from a female donor in good health, enrolled as a control in a pregnancy study. The CDR3 reads CASSLSIGKGTRSTDTQYF. CDR3 sequence (DNA): TGTGCCAGCAGTTTATCAATCGGAAAAGGGACACGTAGCACAGATACGCAGTATTTT.